A selection of T cell receptor beta chains follows, all from one sample in a study of blood T cell repertoires in COVID-19. Method: immunoSEQ multiplex PCR; TCRdb's copy keeps in-frame clones and lacks some. The sample lists more than 150,000 clones, about 86% occurring once. Sequencing input: peripheral blood. The receptors were sampled from a woman aged 70-85 years with acute or convalescent COVID-19. CDR3s include the opening cysteine and the closing phenylalanine or tryptophan. D genes are given only for firm matches. Clone sizes are given selectively: once, few, many, or a class where the clone is expanded.

d_call cdr3_length j_call clone_size v_call cdr3_nt cdr3_aa
TRBD2 17 TRBJ2-1 - TRBV7-2 TGTGCCAGCAGCCAAAAACCTGGGGGGGTTAGCGGGACTGAGCAGTTCTTC CASSQKPGGVSGTEQFF
- 15 TRBJ1-2 - TRBV4-2 TGTGCCAGCAGCTTGGGCCAGGAGGCTAACTATGGCTACACCTTC CASSLGQEANYGYTF
TRBD1 16 TRBJ1-3 - TRBV9 TGTGCCAGCAGCAACATAGCGGACAGGGCTGGAAACACCATATATTTT CASSNIADRAGNTIYF
- 13 TRBJ2-4 - TRBV6-2/TRBV6-3 TGTGCCAGCAGTTACACGCCAGGAAACATTCAGTACTTC CASSYTPGNIQYF
- 13 TRBJ1-2 - TRBV6-6 TGTGCCAGCACCCCGGGTTGGGTCTATGGCTACACCTTC CASTPGWVYGYTF
- 13 TRBJ1-2 few TRBV13 TGTGCCAGCAGCTCCTCGGAGCTCTATGGCTACACCTTC CASSSSELYGYTF
- 13 TRBJ1-5 - TRBV7-2 TGTGCCAGCAGCTTAGGGGGCACTCAGCCCCAGCATTTT CASSLGGTQPQHF
- 13 TRBJ1-2 - TRBV12-3/TRBV12-4 TGTGCCAGCAGTTTGTGGGCCAACTATGGCTACACCTTC CASSLWANYGYTF
- 15 TRBJ2-6 - TRBV6-5 TGTGCCAGCAGTAACACCCACTCTGGGGCCAACGTCCTGACTTTC CASSNTHSGANVLTF
- 12 TRBJ1-5 - TRBV7-8 TGTGCCAGCAGCTACAGAGATCAGCCCCAGCATTTT CASSYRDQPQHF
- 14 TRBJ1-6 - TRBV7-2 TGTGCCAGCAGCTTAGATTCCAATAATTCACCCCTCCACTTT CASSLDSNNSPLHF
- 16 TRBJ2-1 - TRBV21-1 TGTGCCAGCAGCAAATGGGACAGGGGGACGAAGTATGGGCAGTTCTTC CASSKWDRGTKYGQFF
TRBD2 14 TRBJ2-1 - TRBV6-2/TRBV6-3 TGTGCCAGCAGTTACGGGGGGGTCTACAATGAGCAGTTCTTC CASSYGGVYNEQFF
TRBD1 16 TRBJ1-4 - TRBV3-1/TRBV3-2 TGTGCCAGCAGCCAAGATCTTGTAGGGGGCGACGAAAAACTGTTTTTT CASSQDLVGGDEKLFF
- 14 TRBJ2-7 once TRBV5-1 TGCGCCAGCAGCTTGGAACAGAACTCCTACGAGCAGTACTTC CASSLEQNSYEQYF
TRBD1 12 TRBJ2-7 - TRBV6-1 TGTGCCAGCAGTGAAAAGGACAGGTCTGGGTACTTC CASSEKDRSGYF
- 14 TRBJ1-2 - TRBV4-2 TGTGCCAGCAGCCAAAGGGGAAGGGTTGATGGCTACACCTTC CASSQRGRVDGYTF
TRBD2 17 TRBJ2-7 - TRBV7-2 TGTGCCAGCAGCTTAGAGGGGACTAGGGGCTCCTCCTACGAGCAGTACTTC CASSLEGTRGSSYEQYF
- 15 TRBJ1-5 - TRBV19 TGTGCCAGTAGTATTGGAGGGACCATAAATCAGCCCCAGCATTTT CASSIGGTINQPQHF
- 12 TRBJ2-4 few TRBV7-9 TGTGCCAGCAGCTTAGCCGAAAACATTCAGTACTTC CASSLAENIQYF
TRBD2 17 TRBJ2-1 - TRBV14 TGTGCCAGCAGCCCCCGGAGAGCGGGAGGGCCGCGGGATGAGCAGTTCTTC CASSPRRAGGPRDEQFF
- 13 TRBJ1-2 - TRBV6-2/TRBV6-3 TGTGCCAGCAGTCCAAGCGGGGGCTATGGCTACACCTTC CASSPSGGYGYTF
- 16 TRBJ1-4 few TRBV4-3 TGCGCCAGCAGCCAAGAAGGGAGGGTTCCTAATGAAAAACTGTTTTTT CASSQEGRVPNEKLFF
- 15 TRBJ2-7 - TRBV7-9 TGTGCCAGCACCTGGGGGGGGCAAACGGACTACGAGCAGTACTTC CASTWGGQTDYEQYF
TRBD1 15 TRBJ1-5 - TRBV27 TGTGCCAGCAGTCGAGACAGGGCGTCCGGTCAGCCCCAGCATTTT CASSRDRASGQPQHF
TRBD1 14 TRBJ1-2 - TRBV9 TGTGCCAGCTCTAGGACAGGGGGCCGCTATGGCTACACCTTC CASSRTGGRYGYTF
- 12 TRBJ2-1 - TRBV7-3 TGTGCCAGCAGCTCCGGTGTTTCTGAGCAGTTCTTC CASSSGVSEQFF
- 14 TRBJ2-1 - TRBV5-1 TGCGCCAGCAGCTCGGGAATCTCCTACAATGAGCAGTTCTTC CASSSGISYNEQFF
- 14 TRBJ1-5 - TRBV28 TGTGCCAGCAGCCCGTTACAGGGCAATCAGCCCCAGCATTTT CASSPLQGNQPQHF
- 15 TRBJ2-7 - TRBV21-1 TGTGCCAGCAGCAAAGAGCGGGGGGCCTTCTGCGAGCAGTACTTC CASSKERGAFCEQYF
- 13 TRBJ1-2 - TRBV11-2 TGTGCCAGCAGCTTAGAACCGAAGGGGGAGAACACCTTC CASSLEPKGENTF
- 16 TRBJ2-3 - TRBV11-3 TGTGCCAGCAGCTTAGGAACCGGAGCAACTACAGATACGCAGTATTTT CASSLGTGATTDTQYF
TRBD2 16 TRBJ2-7 once TRBV7-8 TGTGCCAGCAGCCCAGGACTACGAGCGGGAGGGGGCGAGCAGTACTTC CASSPGLRAGGGEQYF
- 17 TRBJ1-1 - TRBV18 TGTGCCAGCTCACCACTCACAGGGACGCGACGGAACACTGAAGCTTTCTTT CASSPLTGTRRNTEAFF
TRBD1 15 TRBJ1-4 - TRBV6-2/TRBV6-3 TGTGCCAGCAGTAATGGACAGGCAACTAATGAAAAACTGTTTTTT CASSNGQATNEKLFF
- 14 TRBJ2-5 - TRBV10-2 TGCGCCAGCAGTGGCCAGGGGCTCAAAGAGACCCAGTACTTC CASSGQGLKETQYF
TRBD1 17 TRBJ2-5 - TRBV7-8 TGTGCCAGCAGCTCGGTGGTTCAGGGGGCCAAGATCGGGACCCAGTACTTC CASSSVVQGAKIGTQYF
TRBD1 15 TRBJ1-5 - TRBV28 TGTGCCAGCAGTCGAGGGACAGGGAAGACTCAGCCCCAGCATTTT CASSRGTGKTQPQHF
- 12 TRBJ2-5 - TRBV18 TGTGCCAGCTCACCAGAGAGTGAGACCCAGTACTTC CASSPESETQYF
- 20 TRBJ2-3 few TRBV11-2 TGTGCCAGCAGCTTAGACCCCGGAGGCACCGAGGCCTCTAGCACAGATACGCAGTATTTT CASSLDPGGTEASSTDTQYF
- 15 TRBJ2-7 - TRBV28 TGTGCCAGCAGTTTATGGCAGGGGGGCTCCTACGAGCAGTACTTC CASSLWQGGSYEQYF
- 18 TRBJ1-5 - TRBV6-6 TGTGCCAGCAGTCCCCGGGTGAGGAGGGAAACTAGCAATCAGCCCCAGCATTTT CASSPRVRRETSNQPQHF
- 17 TRBJ1-4 - TRBV14 TGTGCCAGCAGCCAATACGCCGCGAGGACAGATAATGAAAAACTGTTTTTT CASSQYAARTDNEKLFF
TRBD1 16 TRBJ1-3 - TRBV6-5 TGTGCCAGCAGTTACTCTGACAGGGGCTCTGGAAACACCATATATTTT CASSYSDRGSGNTIYF